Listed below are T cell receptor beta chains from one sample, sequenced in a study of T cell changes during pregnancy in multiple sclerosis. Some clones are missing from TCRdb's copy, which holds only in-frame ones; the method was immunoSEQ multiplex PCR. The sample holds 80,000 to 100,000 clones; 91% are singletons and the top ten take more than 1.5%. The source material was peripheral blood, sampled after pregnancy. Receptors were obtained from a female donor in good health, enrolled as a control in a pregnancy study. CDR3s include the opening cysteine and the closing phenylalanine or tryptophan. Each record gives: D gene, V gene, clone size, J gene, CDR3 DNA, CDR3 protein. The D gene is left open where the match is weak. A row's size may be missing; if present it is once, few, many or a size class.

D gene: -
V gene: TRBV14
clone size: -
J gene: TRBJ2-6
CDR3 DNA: TGTGCCAGCAGCCCACAGGCTTCTGGGGCCAACGTCCTGACTTTC
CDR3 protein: CASSPQASGANVLTF

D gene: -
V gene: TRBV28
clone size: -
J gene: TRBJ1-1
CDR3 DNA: TGTGCCAGCAGGACAGTCAAGCTTTCCCCGGCTTTCTTT
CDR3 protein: CASRTVKLSPAFF

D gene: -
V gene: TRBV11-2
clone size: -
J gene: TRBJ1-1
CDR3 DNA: TGTGCCAGCAGCTTAGACCCGACGGGACACACGAACACTGAAGCTTTCTTT
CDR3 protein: CASSLDPTGHTNTEAFF

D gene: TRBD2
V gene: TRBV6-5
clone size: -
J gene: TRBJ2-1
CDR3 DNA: TGTGCCAGCAAGGTCCTAGCGGGACGGAATGAGCAGTTCTTC
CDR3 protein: CASKVLAGRNEQFF

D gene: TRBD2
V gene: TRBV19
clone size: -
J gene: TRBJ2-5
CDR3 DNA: TGTGCCAGTAGTGGACGGACTAGCGGGGGAAAGACCCAGTACTTC
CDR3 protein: CASSGRTSGGKTQYF

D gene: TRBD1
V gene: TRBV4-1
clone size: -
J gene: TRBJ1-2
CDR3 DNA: TGCGCCAGCAGCAAGCCTGACAGGGGAAGCTATGGCTACACCTTC
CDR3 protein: CASSKPDRGSYGYTF

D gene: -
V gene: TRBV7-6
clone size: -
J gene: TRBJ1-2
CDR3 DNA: TGTGCCAGCAGCTTACTCGCCAGCGCTAACTATGGCTACACCTTC
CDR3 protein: CASSLLASANYGYTF

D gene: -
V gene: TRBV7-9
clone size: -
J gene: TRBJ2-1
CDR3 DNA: TGTGCCAGCAGCCCCTTACCGAGGCAGTTCTTC
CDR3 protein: CASSPLPRQFF

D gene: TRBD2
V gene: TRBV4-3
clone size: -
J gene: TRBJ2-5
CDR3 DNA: TGCGCCAGCAGCCCTAGCGGGGGGGTCCAAGAGACCCAGTACTTC
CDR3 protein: CASSPSGGVQETQYF

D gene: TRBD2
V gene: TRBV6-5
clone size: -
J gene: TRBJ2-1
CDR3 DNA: TGTGCCAGCAGTCCGGGAGGGGGGGGCAATGAGCAGTTCTTC
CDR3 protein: CASSPGGGGNEQFF

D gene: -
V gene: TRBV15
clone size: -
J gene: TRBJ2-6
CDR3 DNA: TGTGCCACCAGGGTGACTCTCGGGGCCAACGTCCTGACTTTC
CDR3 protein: CATRVTLGANVLTF

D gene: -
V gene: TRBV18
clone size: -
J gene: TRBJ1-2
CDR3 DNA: TGTGCCAGCTCACCGAAGGACATGGCTAACTATGGCTACACCTTC
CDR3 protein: CASSPKDMANYGYTF

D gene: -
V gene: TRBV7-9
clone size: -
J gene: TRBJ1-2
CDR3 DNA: TGTGCCAGCAGCTCGGACAGAAGTTATGGCTACACCTTC
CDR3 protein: CASSSDRSYGYTF

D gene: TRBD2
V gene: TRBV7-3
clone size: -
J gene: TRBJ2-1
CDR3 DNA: TGTGCCAGCAGCTCCAGCGGGGACTCCTACAATGAGCAGTTCTTC
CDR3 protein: CASSSSGDSYNEQFF

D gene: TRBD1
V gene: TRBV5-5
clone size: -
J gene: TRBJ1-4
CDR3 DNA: TGTGCCAGCAGCTTGGCCGGGACAGGGGGTTTGGCAACTAATGAAAAACTGTTTTTT
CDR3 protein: CASSLAGTGGLATNEKLFF

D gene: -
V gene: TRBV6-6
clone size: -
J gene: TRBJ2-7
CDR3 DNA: TGTGCCAGCACTATAGGGGCGACCGGTCGCGCCGAGCAGTACTTC
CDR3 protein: CASTIGATGRAEQYF

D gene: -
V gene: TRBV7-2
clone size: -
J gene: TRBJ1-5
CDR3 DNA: TGTGCCAGCAGCTTAGAAGGAGATCAGCCCCAGCATTTT
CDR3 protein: CASSLEGDQPQHF

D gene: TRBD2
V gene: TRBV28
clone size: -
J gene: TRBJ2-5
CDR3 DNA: TGTGCCAGCAGTAGGACTAGACAAGAGACCCAGTACTTC
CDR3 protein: CASSRTRQETQYF

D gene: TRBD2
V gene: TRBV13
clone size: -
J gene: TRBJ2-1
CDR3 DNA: TGTGCCAGCAGCTTAGAGCGGGGGGGGTCCTACAATGAGCAGTTCTTC
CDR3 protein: CASSLERGGSYNEQFF

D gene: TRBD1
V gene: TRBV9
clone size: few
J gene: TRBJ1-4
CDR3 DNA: TGTGCCAGCAGCGTTGGACAGGGGAATGAAAAACTGTTTTTT
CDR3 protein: CASSVGQGNEKLFF

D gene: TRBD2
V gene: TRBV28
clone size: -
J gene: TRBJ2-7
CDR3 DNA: TGTGCCAGCAGTTTCGATCCACAGGGACTAGCAGACTTC
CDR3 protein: CASSFDPQGLADF

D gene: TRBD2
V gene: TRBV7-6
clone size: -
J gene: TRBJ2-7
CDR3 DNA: TGTGCCAGCAGCCCACGACTAGCGGGGTATTACGAGCAGTACTTC
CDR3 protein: CASSPRLAGYYEQYF

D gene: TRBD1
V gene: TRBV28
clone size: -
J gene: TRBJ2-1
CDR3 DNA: TGTGCCAGCAGTCTCTCCCCGGGACAGGGGAGGATGAATGAGCAGTTCTTC
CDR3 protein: CASSLSPGQGRMNEQFF

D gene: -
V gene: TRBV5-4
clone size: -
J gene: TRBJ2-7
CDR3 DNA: TGTGCCAGCAGTATAGCGGAACCCCCTTACGAGCAGTACTTC
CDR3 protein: CASSIAEPPYEQYF

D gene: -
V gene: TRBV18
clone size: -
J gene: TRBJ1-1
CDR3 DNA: TGTGCCAGCTCACCACCAGGACAGTTGAACACTGAAGCTTTCTTT
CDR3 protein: CASSPPGQLNTEAFF

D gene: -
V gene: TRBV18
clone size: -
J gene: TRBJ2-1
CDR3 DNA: TGTGCCAGCTCCGAGGAAAACAATGAGCAGTTCTTC
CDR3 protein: CASSEENNEQFF

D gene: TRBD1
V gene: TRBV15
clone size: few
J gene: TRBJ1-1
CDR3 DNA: TGTGCCACCAGCCCCCGACAGGGTTTGACTTTCTTT
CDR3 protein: CATSPRQGLTFF

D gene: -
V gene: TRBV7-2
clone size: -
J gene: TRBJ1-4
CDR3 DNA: TGTGCCAGCAGCTTAACAGTAATCAATGAAAAACTGTTTTTT
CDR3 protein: CASSLTVINEKLFF

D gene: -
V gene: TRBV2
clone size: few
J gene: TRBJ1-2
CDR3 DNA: TGTGCCAGTGGGACACTTACTAACTATGGCTACACCTTC
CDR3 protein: CASGTLTNYGYTF

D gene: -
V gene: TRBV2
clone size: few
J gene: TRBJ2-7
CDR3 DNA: TGTGCCAGCCTCAGGGGCGAGCAGTACTTC
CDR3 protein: CASLRGEQYF

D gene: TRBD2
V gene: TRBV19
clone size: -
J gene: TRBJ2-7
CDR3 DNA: TGTGCCAGTAGCCCAAGGCGGCTAGCGGACTACGAGCAGTACTTC
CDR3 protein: CASSPRRLADYEQYF

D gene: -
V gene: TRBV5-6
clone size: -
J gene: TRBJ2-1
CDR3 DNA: TGTGCCAGCAGCTTGAGGAGGATGAATGAGCAGTTCTTC
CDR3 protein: CASSLRRMNEQFF

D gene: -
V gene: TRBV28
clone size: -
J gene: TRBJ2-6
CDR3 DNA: TGTGCCAGCAGTCCTTGGAGGGGAACAGAGAGGTCTGGGGCCAACGTCCTGACTTTC
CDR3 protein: CASSPWRGTERSGANVLTF

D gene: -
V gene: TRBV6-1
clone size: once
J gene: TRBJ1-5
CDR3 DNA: TGTGCCAGCGGACCGGGACAAGTTAGCAATCAGCCCCAGCATTTT
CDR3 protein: CASGPGQVSNQPQHF

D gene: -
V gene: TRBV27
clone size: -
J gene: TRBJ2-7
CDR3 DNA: TGTGCCAGCAGCCGAGGACAGACCCCCTACGAGCAGTACTTC
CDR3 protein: CASSRGQTPYEQYF

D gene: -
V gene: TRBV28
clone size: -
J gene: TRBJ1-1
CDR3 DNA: TGTGCCAGCAGCCAAATCAGGAGGGTGAGCACTGAAGCTTTCTTT
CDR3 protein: CASSQIRRVSTEAFF

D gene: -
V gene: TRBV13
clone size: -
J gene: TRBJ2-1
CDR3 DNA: TGTGCCAGCAGCTTAGGGGCCAATGAGCAGTTCTTC
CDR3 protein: CASSLGANEQFF

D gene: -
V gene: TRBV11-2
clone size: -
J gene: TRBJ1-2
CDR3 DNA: TGTGCCAGCAGCTTCCCCACACAGGATGCGGGGGAAAACTATGGCTACACCTTC
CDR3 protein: CASSFPTQDAGENYGYTF

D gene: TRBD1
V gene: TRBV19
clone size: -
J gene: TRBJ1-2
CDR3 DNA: TGTGCCAGTAGTACCACAGGGGGTTCGTTTGTAAACTATGGCTACACCTTC
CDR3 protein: CASSTTGGSFVNYGYTF

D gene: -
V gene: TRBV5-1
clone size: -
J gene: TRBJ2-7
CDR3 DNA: TGCGCCAGCAGCCCCCTGGGGAGGAATTACGAGCAGTACTTC
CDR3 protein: CASSPLGRNYEQYF

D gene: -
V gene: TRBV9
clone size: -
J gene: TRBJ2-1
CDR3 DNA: TGTGCCAGCAGCCCCTGGGGGCTGCGAGATTACAATGAGCAGTTCTTC
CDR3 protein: CASSPWGLRDYNEQFF

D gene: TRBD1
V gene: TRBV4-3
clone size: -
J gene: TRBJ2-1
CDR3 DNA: TGCGCCAGCAGCCACCCTGGACAGGGGAGGGAGCAGTTCTTC
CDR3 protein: CASSHPGQGREQFF

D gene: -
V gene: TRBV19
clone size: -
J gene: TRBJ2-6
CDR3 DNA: TGTGCCACCTCATACGGGGGGCCATCCAGCTCTGGGGCCAACGTCCTGACTTTC
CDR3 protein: CATSYGGPSSSGANVLTF

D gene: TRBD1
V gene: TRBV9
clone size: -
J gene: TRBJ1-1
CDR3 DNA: TGTGCCAGCAGCCCCTGGACAGGAGGTCTACCCACTGAAGCTTTCTTT
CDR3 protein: CASSPWTGGLPTEAFF

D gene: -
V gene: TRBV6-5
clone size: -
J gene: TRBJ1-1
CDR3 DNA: TGTGCCAGCAGTACACACATGAACACTGAAGCTTTCTTT
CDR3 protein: CASSTHMNTEAFF

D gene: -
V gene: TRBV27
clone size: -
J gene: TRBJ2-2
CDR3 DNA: TGTGCCAGCAGTTCTCTAGCCTCCCCGAACACCGGGGAGCTGTTTTTT
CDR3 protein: CASSSLASPNTGELFF

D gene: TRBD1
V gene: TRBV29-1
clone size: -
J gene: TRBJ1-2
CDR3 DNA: TGCAGCGTTGAACAGGGGGCGGAGGGCTACACCTTC
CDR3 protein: CSVEQGAEGYTF

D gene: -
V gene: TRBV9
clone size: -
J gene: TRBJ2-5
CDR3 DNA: TGTGCCAGCAGCTCTAGACTACAGGGTGGGGAGACCCAGTACTTC
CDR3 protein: CASSSRLQGGETQYF

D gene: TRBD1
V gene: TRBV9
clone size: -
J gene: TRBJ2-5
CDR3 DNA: TGTGCCAGCAGCGTAGCCGGGACAGGGGAAGAGACCCAGTACTTC
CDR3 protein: CASSVAGTGEETQYF

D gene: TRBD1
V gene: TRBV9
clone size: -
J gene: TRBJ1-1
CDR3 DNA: TGTGCCAGCAGCGGGACAGGGGGCGCGTCTGAAGCTTTCTTT
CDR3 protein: CASSGTGGASEAFF

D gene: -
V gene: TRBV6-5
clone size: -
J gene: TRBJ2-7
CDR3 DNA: TGTGCCAGCAGTTACGGCGGACAGTCCTACGAGCAGTACTTC
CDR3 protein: CASSYGGQSYEQYF

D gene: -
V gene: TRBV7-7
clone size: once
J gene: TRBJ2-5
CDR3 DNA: TGTGCTAGCAGCTTAGATAGCCTGGAGACCCAGTACTTC
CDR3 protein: CASSLDSLETQYF

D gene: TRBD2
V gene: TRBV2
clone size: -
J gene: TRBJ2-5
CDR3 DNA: TGTGCCAGCAGGGGGACTAGCGGGCAAGAGACCCAGTACTTC
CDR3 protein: CASRGTSGQETQYF

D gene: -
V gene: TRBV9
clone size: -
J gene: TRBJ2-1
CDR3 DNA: TGTGCCAGCAGCGTAGAACTAGCAGGAATTGGGCAGTTCTTC
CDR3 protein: CASSVELAGIGQFF

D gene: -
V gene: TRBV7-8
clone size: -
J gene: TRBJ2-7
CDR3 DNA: TGTGCCAGCAGCCCTATGAGGGTCGGCGGCTACGAGCAGTACTTC
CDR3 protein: CASSPMRVGGYEQYF

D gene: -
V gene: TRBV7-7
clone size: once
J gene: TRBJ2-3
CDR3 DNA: TGTGCTAGCAGCCCCGGGACAAGCACAGATACGCAGTATTTT
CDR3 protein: CASSPGTSTDTQYF

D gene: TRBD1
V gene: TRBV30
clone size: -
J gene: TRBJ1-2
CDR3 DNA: TGTGCCGAAGCAGGGGGCGAGGGTGGCTACACCTTC
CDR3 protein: CAEAGGEGGYTF

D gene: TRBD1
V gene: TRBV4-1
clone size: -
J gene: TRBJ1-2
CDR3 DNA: TGCGCCAGCAGCCAAACCGGGACAGGGATCTATGGCTACACCTTC
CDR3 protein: CASSQTGTGIYGYTF